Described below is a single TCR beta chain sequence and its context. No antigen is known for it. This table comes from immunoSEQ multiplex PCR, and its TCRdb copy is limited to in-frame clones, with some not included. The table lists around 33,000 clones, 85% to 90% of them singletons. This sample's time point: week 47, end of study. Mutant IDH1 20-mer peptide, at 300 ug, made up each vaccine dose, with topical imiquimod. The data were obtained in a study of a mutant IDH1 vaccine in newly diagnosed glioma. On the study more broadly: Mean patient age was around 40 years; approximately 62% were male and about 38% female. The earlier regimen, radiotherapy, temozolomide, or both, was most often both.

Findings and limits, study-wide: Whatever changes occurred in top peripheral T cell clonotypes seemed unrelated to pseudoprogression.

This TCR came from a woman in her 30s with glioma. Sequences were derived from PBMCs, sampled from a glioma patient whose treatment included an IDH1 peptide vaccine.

Here the CDR3 reads CASSVVGGGELFF. In nucleotides, the CDR3 is TGTGCCAGCAGCGTAGTCGGGGGCGGGGAGCTGTTTTTT. V gene TRBV9 combines with J gene TRBJ2-2, with a weak D call TRBD2 (6 bases). The CDR3 loop spans 13 amino acids. The V gene lost 0 bases and the J gene lost 7 bases, with 7 bases spanning the gap. CDR1 is SGDLS and CDR2 is YYNGEE in the germline V gene. The entire variable domain, with the rest obtained from reference TRBV9 and TRBJ2-2, is as follows: DSGVTQTPKHLITATGQRVTLRCSPRSGDLSVYWYQQSLDQGLQFLIQYYNGEERAKGNILERFSAQQFPDLHSELNLSSLELGDSALYFCASSVVGGGELFFGEGSRLTVL.